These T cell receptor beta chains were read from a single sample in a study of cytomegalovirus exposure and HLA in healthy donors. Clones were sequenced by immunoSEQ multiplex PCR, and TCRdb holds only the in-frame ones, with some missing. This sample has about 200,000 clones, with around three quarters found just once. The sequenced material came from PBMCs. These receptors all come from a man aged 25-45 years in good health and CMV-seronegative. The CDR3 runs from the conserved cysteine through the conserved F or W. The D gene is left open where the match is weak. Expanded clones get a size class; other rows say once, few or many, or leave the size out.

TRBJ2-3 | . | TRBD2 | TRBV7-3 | TGTGCCAGCAGCTTCAGCGGGAACGGGGATACGCAGTATTTT | CASSFSGNGDTQYF
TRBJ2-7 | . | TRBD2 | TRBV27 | TGTGCCAGCAGTTACGGACTAGCGGGAGTTGGAGAGCAGTACTTC | CASSYGLAGVGEQYF
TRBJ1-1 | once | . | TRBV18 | TGTGCCAGCTCACCTCAGGAGAACACTGAAGCTTTCTTT | CASSPQENTEAFF
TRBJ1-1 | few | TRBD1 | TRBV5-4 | TGTGCCAGCAGCTCACCGACAGGGTCTGAAGCTTTCTTT | CASSSPTGSEAFF
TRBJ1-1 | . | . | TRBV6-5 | TGTGCCAGCCTCGTGGGGCCCAACACTGAAGCTTTCTTT | CASLVGPNTEAFF
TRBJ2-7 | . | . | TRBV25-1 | TGTGCCAGCAGTCGAGGAGAATACGAGCAGTACTTC | CASSRGEYEQYF
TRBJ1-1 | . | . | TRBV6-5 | TGTGCCAGCAGTTACGGCAGGGTGGGGAACACTGAAGCTTTCTTT | CASSYGRVGNTEAFF
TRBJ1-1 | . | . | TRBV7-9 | TGTGCCAGCAGCTTAGCGGTCGTCCGGACACCCAACACTGAAGCTTTCTTT | CASSLAVVRTPNTEAFF
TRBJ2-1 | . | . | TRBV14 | TGTGCCAGCAGTCCAAGAACGGGCCGAGGAGGGAATGAGCAGTTCTTC | CASSPRTGRGGNEQFF
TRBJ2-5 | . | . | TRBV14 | TGTGCCAGCAACAGGGAGTGGAGAGAGACCCAGTACTTC | CASNREWRETQYF
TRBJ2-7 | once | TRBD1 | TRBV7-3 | TGTGCCAGCAGCCCCGGGGACAGAGTCTCCTACGAGCAGTACTTC | CASSPGDRVSYEQYF
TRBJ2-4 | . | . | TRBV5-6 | TGTGCCAGCAGCAAGACAGGATTGGGCATTCAGTACTTC | CASSKTGLGIQYF
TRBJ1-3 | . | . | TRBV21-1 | TGTGCCAGCAGCATGACGGGAAACTCTGGAAACACCATATATTTT | CASSMTGNSGNTIYF
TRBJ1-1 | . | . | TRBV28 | TGTGCCAGTAGGGGGTCCATGAACACTGAAGCTTTCTTT | CASRGSMNTEAFF
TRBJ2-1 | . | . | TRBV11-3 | TGTGCCAGCAGCTTAGAGGGTACCGGGATACACAATGAGCAGTTCTTC | CASSLEGTGIHNEQFF
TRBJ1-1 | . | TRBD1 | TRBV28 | TGTGCCAGCAGGTACTCCGGGACAGGTTTTAAAGGGAAGACTGAAGCTTTCTTT | CASRYSGTGFKGKTEAFF
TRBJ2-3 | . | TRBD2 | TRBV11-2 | TGTGCCAGCAGCTTAGATCTCCTAGCGGGATACACAGATACGCAGTATTTT | CASSLDLLAGYTDTQYF
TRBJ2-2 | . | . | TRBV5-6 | TGTGCCAGCTCCCCACAGTCATTCGCCGGGGAGCTGTTTTTT | CASSPQSFAGELFF
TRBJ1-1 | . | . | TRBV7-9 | TGTGCCAGCAGCTCGATACAGGGTAAGAACACTGAAGCTTTCTTT | CASSSIQGKNTEAFF
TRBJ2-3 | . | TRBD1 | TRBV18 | TGTGCCAGCTCACCAGTTCCAGGGGGAAATGCAGATACGCAGTATTTT | CASSPVPGGNADTQYF
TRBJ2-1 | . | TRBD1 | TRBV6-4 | TGTGCCAGCAGTGATCAACCGGGACAGGGGCACTACAATGAGCAGTTCTTC | CASSDQPGQGHYNEQFF
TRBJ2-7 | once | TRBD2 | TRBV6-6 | TGTGCCAGCAGTTACTCAACCGGACTAGCGGGGTTCGAGCAGTACTTC | CASSYSTGLAGFEQYF
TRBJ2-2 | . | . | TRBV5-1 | TGCGCCAGCAGCACACTCCGGAGTGAGACAGGTTACATCGGGGAGCTGTTTTTT | CASSTLRSETGYIGELFF
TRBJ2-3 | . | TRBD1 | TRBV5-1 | TGCGCCAGCAGCATCAGGACAGGGGGTAGCACAGATACGCAGTATTTT | CASSIRTGGSTDTQYF
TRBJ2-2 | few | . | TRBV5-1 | TGCGCCAGCAGCTTGGAGGGAGGCAACACCGGGGAGCTGTTTTTT | CASSLEGGNTGELFF
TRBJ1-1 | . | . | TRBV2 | TGTGCCAGCAGTCCGACAGGACGTCCTGAAGCTTTCTTT | CASSPTGRPEAFF
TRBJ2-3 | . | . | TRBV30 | TGTGCCTGGAGTGTAGGTAGCGGACTCACAGATACGCAGTATTTT | CAWSVGSGLTDTQYF
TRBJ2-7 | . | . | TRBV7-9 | TGTGCCAGCAGCCCGGATGGAGGGTCCTACGAGCAGTACTTC | CASSPDGGSYEQYF
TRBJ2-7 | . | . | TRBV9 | TGTGCCAGCAGCGCCGGGACATTGACCTACGAGCAGTACTTC | CASSAGTLTYEQYF
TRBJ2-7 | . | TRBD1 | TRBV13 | TGTGCCAGCAGCGCCTACAGGGGTAAAAATCCCTACGAGCAGTACTTC | CASSAYRGKNPYEQYF
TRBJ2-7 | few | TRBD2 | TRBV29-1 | TGCAGCGTAGGGACTAGCGGGAGTCTCGGCTCAGAGTACGAGCAGTACTTC | CSVGTSGSLGSEYEQYF
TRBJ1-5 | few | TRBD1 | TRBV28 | TGTGCCATCAGACGACAGGGCAACGACCAGCCCCAGCATTTT | CAIRRQGNDQPQHF
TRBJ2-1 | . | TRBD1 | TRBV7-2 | TGTGCCAGCAGCTTAGCGACAGGGGGCGGGTACAATGAGCAGTTCTTC | CASSLATGGGYNEQFF
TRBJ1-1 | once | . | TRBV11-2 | TGTGCCAGCAGCTTAGCGGGATTTATGAACACTGAAGCTTTCTTT | CASSLAGFMNTEAFF
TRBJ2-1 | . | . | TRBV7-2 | TGTGCCAGCAGCTCCCCCCGGGGGGAGCAGTTCTTC | CASSSPRGEQFF
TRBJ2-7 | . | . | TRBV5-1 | TGCGCCAGCAGCTTGGCCGTTGGACAGTACTACGAGCAGTACTTC | CASSLAVGQYYEQYF
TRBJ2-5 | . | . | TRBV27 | TGTGCCAGCAGTACTATACCCCTCTCCCAAGAGACCCAGTACTTC | CASSTIPLSQETQYF
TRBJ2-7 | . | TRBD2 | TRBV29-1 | TGCAGCGTCATACCCGCAGAGAGCGGGAGGGCCTACGAGCAGTACTTC | CSVIPAESGRAYEQYF
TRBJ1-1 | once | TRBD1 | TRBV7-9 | TGTTCCAGCAACAAAGACAGGGTGCCTGAAGCTTTCTTT | CSSNKDRVPEAFF
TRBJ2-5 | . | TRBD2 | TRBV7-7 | TGTGCCAGCAGCACTGGACTAGCGCCACAAGAGACCCAGTACTTC | CASSTGLAPQETQYF
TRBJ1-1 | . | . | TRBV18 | TGTGCCAGCTCACCACCCGCCAGGAACACTGAAGCTTTCTTT | CASSPPARNTEAFF
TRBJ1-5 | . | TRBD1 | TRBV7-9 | TGTGCCAGCAGCGCGGACAGGCCTCTGCCCCGACAGAATCAGCCCCAGCATTTT | CASSADRPLPRQNQPQHF
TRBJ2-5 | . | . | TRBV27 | TGTGCCAGCGGACTACAGTGGGAGACCCAGTACTTC | CASGLQWETQYF
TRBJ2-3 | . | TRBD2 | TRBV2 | TGTGCCAGCACAGCGGGGCAAAGCGATACGCAGTATTTT | CASTAGQSDTQYF
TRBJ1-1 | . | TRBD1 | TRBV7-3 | TGTGCCAGCAGCTTACTGCCGGGACAGATGAACACTGAAGCTTTCTTT | CASSLLPGQMNTEAFF